A few counts support the clone carrying this T cell receptor beta chain. In the PCR, 60 Vbeta and 13 Jbeta primers were used. This table comes from immunoSEQ multiplex PCR, and its TCRdb copy is limited to in-frame clones, with some not included. This sample has about 120,000 clones; 75% to 85% occur once, and the top ten carry less than 9.5%. This specimen belongs to a study of cytomegalovirus exposure and HLA in healthy donors. On the study more broadly: Out of approximately 170 million T cells, an earlier analysis found about 120 million unique TCR beta sequences in total. Tens of millions of unique TCRs from HLA-typed donors were held in an early release of data.

Samples came from healthy bone marrow donors. Germline V gene data show CDR1 as SGHAT and CDR2 as FQNNGV. This CDR3 region has 15 residues. V was shortened by 5 bases and J by 3 bases, with 16 bases between the two germline ends. This sequence was found in a woman aged 45-59 years in good health and CMV-seropositive. V and J are TRBV11-2 and TRBJ1-1; maybe TRBD1 (5 bases). Sequencing was done on a sample of PBMCs. DNA for the CDR3: TGTGCCAGCAGCGCAGTGACGGGGGGGTACACTGAAGCTTTCTTT. Translating it yields CASSAVTGGYTEAFF.